This TCR beta chain came from a study of T cell clones after liver transplantation. Study background: A pre-transplant mixed lymphocyte reaction with TCRbeta sequencing defined graft-donor-reactive clones followed in post-transplant blood. Three of the eight recipients were HCV-positive; the rest had non-autoimmune, non-viral transplant indications.

The CDR3 runs 17 residues. Germline V CDR1 and CDR2: MGHRA, YSYEKL. V lost 3 bases to trimming and J lost 2 bases, with 17 bases between them. Assay: immunoSEQ multiplex PCR; the TCRdb copy retains only in-frame clones and omits some. This table has around 100,000 clones, around 84% appearing once. The sample was CD4+ T cells from blood, taken approximately 50 months after liver transplant. The TCR comes from a human patient who received a liver transplant. Some T cells may arise from the graft donor. The chain is built from TRBV4-1 and TRBJ1-3, with D unresolved. CDR3 sequence reads: CASSHFIPPPTGNTIYF. The CDR3 bases are TGCGCCAGCAGCCACTTCATTCCACCTCCGACTGGAAACACCATATATTTT.